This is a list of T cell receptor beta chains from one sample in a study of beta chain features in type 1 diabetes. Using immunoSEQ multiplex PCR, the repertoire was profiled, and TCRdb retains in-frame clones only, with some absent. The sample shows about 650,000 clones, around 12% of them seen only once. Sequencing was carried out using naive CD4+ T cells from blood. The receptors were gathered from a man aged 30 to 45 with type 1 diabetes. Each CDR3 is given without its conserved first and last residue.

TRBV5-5,ASSSQGLYGYT
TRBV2,ASSYREDTQY
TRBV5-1,ASSYGPGNYEQY
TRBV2,ASRTDTQY
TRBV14,ASSPMGAGGRNEQF
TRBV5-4,ASSLKSSYEQY
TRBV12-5,ASGLANKEY
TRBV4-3,ASSRQYGTAGNEQF
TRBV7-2,ASSLAGTGLYEQY
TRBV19,ASSTQGGGEKLF
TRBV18,ASSPPGQNQPQH
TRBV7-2,ASSFTGVETQY
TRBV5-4,ASSGIRDRAGTPLH
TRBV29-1,SVAPAYNEQF
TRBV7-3,ASSPASGVFTDTQY
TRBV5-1,ASGPGTGIYEQY
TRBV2,ASSVQATGGQPQH
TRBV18,ASSPRQSTDTQY
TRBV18,ASSPYKDEEGYT
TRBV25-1,ASSEDPKANYGYT
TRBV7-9,ASSPPGQINEKLF
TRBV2,ASSEVRGIYGYT
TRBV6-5,ASSPRGDQPQH
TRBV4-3,ASSQVIEFLSAPSSYNSPLH
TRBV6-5,ATSLGTTKNIQY
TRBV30,AWSVGNAGGRGTQY
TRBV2,ASSEELRLDRGQQY
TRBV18,ASSPDRGDQY
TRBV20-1,SAREQLEAF
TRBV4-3,ASSPGTSPLNEQF
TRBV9,ASSTQEMSSYEQY
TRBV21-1,ASPTEGIRGYT
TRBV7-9,ASSLSGGGRNQETQY
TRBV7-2,ASSLRGRGTQY
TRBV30,AWSRTGDTYEQY
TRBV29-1,SVPGLGGNTEAF
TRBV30,AWSGYSNQPQH
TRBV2,ASRPGTGNTEAF
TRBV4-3,ASSHPPGQGSFEQF
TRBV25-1,WGNCGYT
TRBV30,AWSTRGPPGRGGTQY
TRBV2,ASSPGSSYEQY
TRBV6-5,ASSYSGTGGRDTQY
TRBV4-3,ASSQEWPNGGASGANVLT
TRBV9,ASSVAVSGELF
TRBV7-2,ASSLDGGSDEKLF